This TCR beta chain was found in a study of T-cell reconstitution after alpha-beta-depleted transplantation in children. Unique molecular identifiers featured in how the TCRbeta library was prepared. TCRdb independently ran MiXCR on the PCR reads; one entry per CDR3 protein. The table has just under 550,000 distinct CDR3 sequences, 15% to 20% seen once; the top ten hold about 3.1%. This clonotype showed up just a few times. This TCR was sampled from a human donor who donated a stem cell graft to a child with acute lymphoblastic leukemia. The starting material was PBMCs from the stem cell graft donor, obtained from the stem cell graft.

Here the CDR3 DNA reads TGTGCCAGCTCGAGCGGGAGGGCCCGGAATGAGCAGTTCTTC. Its protein product is CASSSGRARNEQFF. The rearrangement joins TRBV6-1 to TRBJ2-1, with 10 bases fitting TRBD2. Germline CDR1 and CDR2: MNHNS and SASEGT. The J segment lost 7 bases and the V segment lost 8 bases, leaving 8 bases of the junction unmatched. The CDR3 extends over 14 amino acids.